This is a list of T cell receptor beta chains from one sample in a study of Ad26.COV2.S vaccination and SARS-CoV-2 variants. Clones were sequenced by immunoSEQ multiplex PCR, and TCRdb holds only the in-frame ones, with some missing. The sample includes fewer than 100,000 clones, under 90% of them seen just once. Specimen: peripheral blood, collected after recovery from COVID-19. The source is a human donor who had recovered from COVID-19. Each CDR3 is given with its conserved first and last residue.

TRBV4-1 CASSQDLDRVWGKAFF
TRBV7-9 CASSPPGQGKSSNQPQHF
TRBV29-1 CSGAGLAGVYNEQFF
TRBV12-3/TRBV12-4 CASSFPNYGYTF
TRBV19 CASSINRVIGTSLPHEQFF
TRBV6-2/TRBV6-3 CASSTTYEQYF
TRBV3-1/TRBV3-2 CASSQVRGGGGGRRHEQFF
TRBV7-2 CASSTSDRGYEQYF
TRBV27 CATRTGVNTGELFF
TRBV7-2 CASSMTSGRAGEQYF